A selection of T cell receptor beta chains follows, all from one sample in a study of human T cells and chemical hapten exposure. One entry per CDR3 protein results from TCRdb running MiXCR on the RACE reads. The data hold approximately 260,000 distinct CDR3 sequences, with approximately 7.5% observed a single time. The sample consisted of whole blood, taken in connection with sensitization to the hapten diphenylcyclopropenone (DPC). Every receptor here comes from a man between 18 and 35 years old with alopecia areata. Some clones in this sample may be carry-over from other donors' samples. The CDR3 runs from the conserved cysteine through the conserved F or W. The D gene is left open where the match is weak. A row's size may be missing; if present it is once, few, many or a size class.

D gene: .
CDR3 length: 13
J gene: TRBJ2-7
clone size: .
V gene: TRBV6-5
CDR3 DNA: TGTGCCAGCAGTTCAGGGGTTAACTACGAGCAGTACTTC
CDR3 protein: CASSSGVNYEQYF

D gene: .
CDR3 length: 15
J gene: TRBJ1-3
clone size: many
V gene: TRBV28
CDR3 DNA: TGTGCCAGCAGCTCGTGGTCTTCTTCTGGAAACACCATATATTTT
CDR3 protein: CASSSWSSSGNTIYF

D gene: TRBD1
CDR3 length: 14
J gene: TRBJ1-1
clone size: .
V gene: TRBV6-6
CDR3 DNA: TGTGCCAGCAGTTACTCGGGACAGCGACCAGAAGCTTTCTTT
CDR3 protein: CASSYSGQRPEAFF

D gene: TRBD2
CDR3 length: 15
J gene: TRBJ2-1
clone size: few
V gene: TRBV9
CDR3 DNA: TGTGCCAGCAGCGCACTAGCGGGGGGTTTTGCTGAGCAGTTCTTC
CDR3 protein: CASSALAGGFAEQFF

D gene: .
CDR3 length: 13
J gene: TRBJ2-7
clone size: .
V gene: TRBV28
CDR3 DNA: TGTGCCAGCAGTTTAGTAGGTGCCGGCGAGCAGTACTTC
CDR3 protein: CASSLVGAGEQYF

D gene: TRBD1
CDR3 length: 16
J gene: TRBJ2-3
clone size: many
V gene: TRBV28
CDR3 DNA: TGTGCCAGCAGTCGCAGGGGGCCCTCGCACACAGATACGCAGTATTTT
CDR3 protein: CASSRRGPSHTDTQYF

D gene: TRBD2
CDR3 length: 15
J gene: TRBJ2-2
clone size: .
V gene: TRBV20-1
CDR3 DNA: TGCAGTGCTGGGGAAAGCGGGGCAATCTCCGGGGAGCTGTTTTTT
CDR3 protein: CSAGESGAISGELFF

D gene: .
CDR3 length: 12
J gene: TRBJ1-2
clone size: few
V gene: TRBV6-4
CDR3 DNA: TGTGCCAGCAAAGGGGGAGTCTATGGCTACACCTTC
CDR3 protein: CASKGGVYGYTF

D gene: .
CDR3 length: 15
J gene: TRBJ1-2
clone size: few
V gene: TRBV14
CDR3 DNA: TGTGCCAGCAGCCAAGAATTCTCGGCCCAAAGCCGCTACACCTTC
CDR3 protein: CASSQEFSAQSRYTF

D gene: .
CDR3 length: 15
J gene: TRBJ2-1
clone size: few
V gene: TRBV7-9
CDR3 DNA: TGTGCCAGCAGCTCTTTAGTGTTGTCCTACAATGAGCAGTTCTTC
CDR3 protein: CASSSLVLSYNEQFF

D gene: .
CDR3 length: 16
J gene: TRBJ1-5
clone size: .
V gene: TRBV6-2/TRBV6-3
CDR3 DNA: TGTGCCAGCAGTTTAACCGACCATTCACTTAATCAGCCCCAGCATTTT
CDR3 protein: CASSLTDHSLNQPQHF

D gene: .
CDR3 length: 12
J gene: TRBJ2-7
clone size: few
V gene: TRBV12-3/TRBV12-4
CDR3 DNA: TGTGCCAGCAGTTTAGGGGAATACGAGCAGTACTTC
CDR3 protein: CASSLGEYEQYF

D gene: .
CDR3 length: 15
J gene: TRBJ2-3
clone size: few
V gene: TRBV6-6
CDR3 DNA: TGTGCCAGCAGAAGACGGAGCCCTAGCACAGATACGCAGTATTTT
CDR3 protein: CASRRRSPSTDTQYF